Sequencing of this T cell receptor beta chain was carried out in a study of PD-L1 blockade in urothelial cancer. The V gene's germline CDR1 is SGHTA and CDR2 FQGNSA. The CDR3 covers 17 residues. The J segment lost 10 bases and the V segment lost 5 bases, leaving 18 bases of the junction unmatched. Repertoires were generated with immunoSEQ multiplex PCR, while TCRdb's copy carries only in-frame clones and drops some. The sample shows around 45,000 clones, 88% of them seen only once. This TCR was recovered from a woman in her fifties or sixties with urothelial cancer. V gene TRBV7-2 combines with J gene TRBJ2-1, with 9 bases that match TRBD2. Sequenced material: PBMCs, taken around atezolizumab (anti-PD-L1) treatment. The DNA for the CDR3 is TGTGCCAGCAGCCGGTGGGTAGCGGGGGTCTTAGCGGGCGAGCAGTTCTTC. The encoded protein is CASSRWVAGVLAGEQFF.